The text below deals with one T cell receptor (beta chain). This clonotype was counted a few times. Its antigen remains undetermined. No much larger clonotype is one base removed from it; base qualities were not supplied. These data are taken from a study of identical twins listed by TCRdb under 2016. For the wider study: The study deep-sequenced TCR alpha and beta repertoires from monozygotic twins, unrelated adults of various ages and cord blood to test whether fetal clonotypes persist. To rule out contamination, replicate twin experiments were performed at different times with different library preparation protocols. Here is what the overall study found, with its caveats: A weaker excess of twin sharing was found in beta out-of-frame sequences because the signal-to-noise ratio was lowered by fewer shared sequences. Fewer insertions were carried by abundant cord blood beta clonotypes; a weaker similar trend was observed in young adult naive repertoires, while no such trend was observed in memory repertoires. Because the same donors could not be followed over many years, conclusions were based on cross-sectional statistical analysis. Zero-insertion analyses could be partly confounded by invariant T cells such as MAIT and iNKT, though diverse VJ usage argued against such confounding for most clonotypes. Recombination models systematically underestimated out-of-frame TCR alpha sharing in monozygotic twins but agreed with sharing between unrelated individuals. Compared with coincidental sharing between unrelated individuals, an excess of low generation-probability sequences was observed among out-of-frame TCR alpha sequences shared between twins.

Library preparation was by 5' RACE. The listed sequencing device is Illumina HiSeq 2000. Template switching introduced a universal primer binding site; the final cDNA contained a unique molecular identifier, enabling accurate counting of TCR cDNA molecules. First-strand cDNA for TCR alpha and beta chains was synthesized from specific primers in the conserved constant-segment region. Each cDNA library was double barcoded, with a SMART-Mk sample barcode plus Illumina barcodes, to control for contamination. TruSeq adapter sequences along with Illumina sample barcodes were introduced in two successive PCR steps. Sequencing of the TCR alpha and beta cDNA libraries was done on the Illumina HiSeq platform using custom primers. Under the source paper's analysis protocol: MiGEC processed the raw reads to extract unique molecular identifiers, while MiXCR was used to determine the CDR3 positions. Recombination models were inferred per individual with the repgenHMM and IGoR tools using an EM algorithm. Shared clonotype analysis was performed with the tcR package in R, normalizing sharing by the product of cloneset sizes. Out-of-frame nonproductive sequences were analyzed to study raw recombination free of thymic and clonal selection effects. The public reads were reprocessed in TCRdb via fastp at Q25 and MiXCR, keeping in-frame beta chains. Each entry merges the rows of one CDR3 protein and shows their most common DNA and genes. TCRdb's processing, not the study's, gives the V and J calls here. Within this sample are a few hundred thousand distinct CDR3 sequences, with about 8% of them counted one time only. The ten largest make up over 2.5% of the sample.

Only healthy Caucasian donors were included. The twin cohort comprised three pairs of female monozygotic twins, all aged roughly 18 to 30 years. Positive isolation kits from Invitrogen were used to isolate CD4+ and CD8+ T cell populations. According to the germline V gene, CDR1 reads SGHRS and CDR2 reads YFSETQ. V is clipped by 0 bases and J by 3 bases, and the sequence between their germline boundaries is 7 bases long. From its cysteine to its phenylalanine, the CDR3 spans 14 amino acids. The sequence is cut down to CDR3 DNA, 42 bases in frame from base 1. These data also formed part of another study, on yellow fever vaccine responses in identical twins. The second study also describes: According to the authors, in identical twins the way T cells responded to vaccination appeared partly convergent and partly personalized. The study precisely tracked vaccine-responding T cell clones in identical twins.

Sequencing was carried out using CD8+ T cells sorted from blood. The source is a young woman in good health. Rearrangement joined TRBV5-1 to TRBJ2-1; no confident D gene assignment can be made. The CDR3 region: CASSLVAYYNEQFF. The nucleotide sequence reads TGCGCCAGCAGCTTGGTCGCATACTACAATGAGCAGTTCTTC.